This paragraph covers one T cell receptor beta chain sequence. These data are taken from a study of cytomegalovirus exposure and HLA in healthy donors. The CDR3 is 16 residues long. Looked up from germline, CDR1 is SGHNT and CDR2 is YYREEE (reference sequence). Germline trimming cut 4 bases from V and 2 bases from J; bases unmatched to any gene: 6. The PCR employed 60 Vbeta primers together with 13 Jbeta primers. Profiling relied on immunoSEQ multiplex PCR, and the TCRdb table lists in-frame clones only, not all of them. The table records around 170,000 clones, roughly 82% of them present only once. This TCR was sampled from a man aged 40-49 years in good health and CMV-seronegative. The sequencing input was PBMCs. The chain employs TRBV5-4 and TRBJ2-2, with TRBD1 matching 9 bases. CDR3 sequence (DNA): TGTGCCAGCAGCCCCCCGGACAGGGGCAACACCGGGGAGCTGTTTTTT. It yields the protein CASSPPDRGNTGELFF.